Listed below are T cell receptor beta chains from one sample, sequenced in a study of cytomegalovirus exposure and HLA in healthy donors. Here immunoSEQ multiplex PCR was the method, and the copy in TCRdb shows in-frame clones only, minus some. The table has 280,000 or so clones, over 75% seen once. Material for sequencing was PBMCs. Receptor source: a woman in her late teens or twenties in good health and CMV-seronegative. CDR3s include the opening cysteine and the closing phenylalanine or tryptophan. A D gene is named only where the DNA matches it firmly. Rows may omit the clone size; those that give it use once, few, many or a size class.

v_gene: TRBV29-1
abundance: -
d_gene: TRBD1
len: 13
j_gene: TRBJ1-1
CDR3aa: CSLRTGGNTEAFF
CDR3nt: TGCAGCTTACGGACAGGGGGGAACACTGAAGCTTTCTTT

v_gene: TRBV19
abundance: -
d_gene: TRBD1
len: 16
j_gene: TRBJ1-1
CDR3aa: CASSIAPGTGGGEAFF
CDR3nt: TGTGCCAGTAGTATAGCCCCCGGGACAGGGGGCGGGGAAGCTTTCTTT

v_gene: TRBV13
abundance: -
d_gene: -
len: 14
j_gene: TRBJ1-1
CDR3aa: CASSSGQFNTEAFF
CDR3nt: TGTGCCAGCAGCTCCGGACAGTTCAACACTGAAGCTTTCTTT

v_gene: TRBV2
abundance: -
d_gene: TRBD2
len: 14
j_gene: TRBJ2-7
CDR3aa: CASSDWRETWEQYF
CDR3nt: TGTGCCAGCAGTGACTGGCGGGAGACATGGGAGCAGTACTTC

v_gene: TRBV7-2
abundance: -
d_gene: -
len: 16
j_gene: TRBJ2-7
CDR3aa: CASSLAHHREIYEQYF
CDR3nt: TGTGCCAGCAGCTTAGCACACCACCGGGAGATCTACGAGCAGTACTTC

v_gene: TRBV27
abundance: once
d_gene: -
len: 15
j_gene: TRBJ2-2
CDR3aa: CASSLEGRLTGELFF
CDR3nt: TGTGCCAGCAGTTTAGAGGGCAGATTAACCGGGGAGCTGTTTTTT

v_gene: TRBV28
abundance: -
d_gene: -
len: 12
j_gene: TRBJ1-4
CDR3aa: CASMKEAEKLFF
CDR3nt: TGTGCCAGCATGAAGGAGGCGGAAAAACTGTTTTTT

v_gene: TRBV5-4
abundance: -
d_gene: TRBD2
len: 15
j_gene: TRBJ2-1
CDR3aa: CASSLWASGRREQFF
CDR3nt: TGTGCCAGCAGCTTGTGGGCTAGCGGGAGAAGGGAGCAGTTCTTC

v_gene: TRBV14
abundance: -
d_gene: -
len: 15
j_gene: TRBJ1-3
CDR3aa: CASSQGGGARNTIYF
CDR3nt: TGTGCCAGCAGCCAAGGAGGGGGGGCGCGGAACACCATATATTTT

v_gene: TRBV10-3
abundance: -
d_gene: TRBD1
len: 14
j_gene: TRBJ1-2
CDR3aa: CAISGTGENYGYTF
CDR3nt: TGTGCCATCAGTGGGACAGGGGAAAACTATGGCTACACCTTC

v_gene: TRBV12-5
abundance: once
d_gene: TRBD1
len: 13
j_gene: TRBJ1-2
CDR3aa: CASGSDRVYGYTF
CDR3nt: TGTGCTAGTGGTTCGGACAGGGTTTATGGCTACACCTTC

v_gene: TRBV6-6
abundance: -
d_gene: TRBD2
len: 15
j_gene: TRBJ2-7
CDR3aa: CASSYRGSSNYEQYF
CDR3nt: TGTGCCAGCAGTTACCGCGGGAGCTCGAACTACGAGCAGTACTTC

v_gene: TRBV5-4
abundance: -
d_gene: TRBD2
len: 16
j_gene: TRBJ2-7
CDR3aa: CASSPGLSGATYEQYF
CDR3nt: TGTGCCAGCAGCCCAGGCCTTAGCGGGGCAACCTACGAGCAGTACTTC

v_gene: TRBV28
abundance: -
d_gene: TRBD1
len: 15
j_gene: TRBJ2-7
CDR3aa: CASRSPGQGTYEQYF
CDR3nt: TGTGCCAGCAGATCGCCCGGACAGGGCACCTACGAGCAGTACTTC

v_gene: TRBV6-1
abundance: -
d_gene: -
len: 16
j_gene: TRBJ1-4
CDR3aa: CASSEVRAGVNEKLFF
CDR3nt: TGTGCCAGCAGTGAAGTAAGGGCAGGGGTTAATGAAAAACTGTTTTTT

v_gene: TRBV10-2
abundance: -
d_gene: -
len: 13
j_gene: TRBJ1-2
CDR3aa: CATRRRDNYGYTF
CDR3nt: TGCGCCACCAGGAGGAGGGACAACTATGGCTACACCTTC

v_gene: TRBV9
abundance: -
d_gene: TRBD2
len: 11
j_gene: TRBJ2-7
CDR3aa: CASGGSSEQYF
CDR3nt: TGTGCCAGCGGCGGGAGTTCCGAGCAGTACTTC

v_gene: TRBV28
abundance: once
d_gene: TRBD2
len: 14
j_gene: TRBJ2-1
CDR3aa: CASSLGTSFNEQFF
CDR3nt: TGTGCCAGCAGCCTGGGGACTAGCTTCAATGAGCAGTTCTTC

v_gene: TRBV18
abundance: -
d_gene: TRBD2
len: 17
j_gene: TRBJ2-7
CDR3aa: CASSRLATSGSSYEQYF
CDR3nt: TGTGCCAGCTCGCGCCTTGCGACTAGCGGGAGCTCCTACGAGCAGTACTTC

v_gene: TRBV10-3
abundance: -
d_gene: TRBD1
len: 14
j_gene: TRBJ2-7
CDR3aa: CAIGGTGVSYEQYF
CDR3nt: TGTGCCATCGGCGGGACAGGGGTATCCTACGAGCAGTACTTC

v_gene: TRBV28
abundance: -
d_gene: -
len: 15
j_gene: TRBJ2-1
CDR3aa: CASSFAMGEVRGQFF
CDR3nt: TGTGCCAGCAGTTTTGCAATGGGGGAGGTTCGGGGGCAGTTCTTC

v_gene: TRBV4-3
abundance: -
d_gene: -
len: 14
j_gene: TRBJ2-7
CDR3aa: CASSQDPSSYEQYF
CDR3nt: TGCGCCAGCAGCCAAGATCCGTCCTCCTACGAGCAGTACTTC

v_gene: TRBV28
abundance: -
d_gene: -
len: 13
j_gene: TRBJ2-7
CDR3aa: CASSSGGQYEQYF
CDR3nt: TGTGCCAGCAGTTCAGGGGGGCAGTACGAGCAGTACTTC

v_gene: TRBV28
abundance: -
d_gene: -
len: 14
j_gene: TRBJ1-2
CDR3aa: CAATAGWLNYGYTF
CDR3nt: TGTGCCGCCACCGCAGGGTGGTTGAACTATGGCTACACCTTC

v_gene: TRBV18
abundance: -
d_gene: TRBD2
len: 15
j_gene: TRBJ2-7
CDR3aa: CASSPLAGGAYEQYF
CDR3nt: TGTGCCAGCTCACCACTAGCGGGAGGGGCCTACGAGCAGTACTTC

v_gene: TRBV2
abundance: -
d_gene: -
len: 13
j_gene: TRBJ2-7
CDR3aa: CASRTRDSHEQYF
CDR3nt: TGTGCCAGCCGCACCCGGGACTCCCACGAGCAGTACTTC

v_gene: TRBV7-3
abundance: -
d_gene: TRBD2
len: 16
j_gene: TRBJ2-1
CDR3aa: CASSSTQGLAGNEQFF
CDR3nt: TGTGCCAGCAGCTCAACACAGGGACTAGCCGGAAATGAGCAGTTCTTC

v_gene: TRBV4-1
abundance: -
d_gene: TRBD1
len: 17
j_gene: TRBJ1-3
CDR3aa: CASSLPRDRQSGNTIYF
CDR3nt: TGCGCCAGCAGCTTACCCCGGGACAGGCAGTCTGGAAACACCATATATTTT

v_gene: TRBV28
abundance: -
d_gene: -
len: 13
j_gene: TRBJ2-1
CDR3aa: CACRARPRGEQFF
CDR3nt: TGTGCCTGTAGAGCGAGACCTAGAGGTGAGCAGTTCTTC

v_gene: TRBV28
abundance: -
d_gene: TRBD1
len: 15
j_gene: TRBJ2-7
CDR3aa: CASSPQTGVTDEQYF
CDR3nt: TGTGCCAGCAGCCCTCAGACAGGGGTGACCGACGAGCAGTACTTC

v_gene: TRBV5-6
abundance: -
d_gene: TRBD1
len: 14
j_gene: TRBJ1-1
CDR3aa: CASSAGTGATEAFF
CDR3nt: TGTGCCAGCAGCGCGGGGACAGGGGCAACTGAAGCTTTCTTT

v_gene: TRBV2
abundance: -
d_gene: TRBD2
len: 12
j_gene: TRBJ2-1
CDR3aa: CASIGLAGEQFF
CDR3nt: TGTGCCAGCATTGGACTAGCGGGTGAGCAGTTCTTC

v_gene: TRBV6-1
abundance: -
d_gene: TRBD2
len: 16
j_gene: TRBJ2-2
CDR3aa: CASSEGIAGVTGELFF
CDR3nt: TGTGCCAGCAGTGAAGGAATAGCGGGGGTGACCGGGGAGCTGTTTTTT

v_gene: TRBV2
abundance: -
d_gene: TRBD2
len: 21
j_gene: TRBJ2-7
CDR3aa: CASTGTRTFPRSPKGSYEQYF
CDR3nt: TGTGCCAGCACCGGGACTAGGACCTTCCCCCGCTCCCCGAAGGGCTCCTACGAGCAGTACTTC

v_gene: TRBV9
abundance: -
d_gene: -
len: 13
j_gene: TRBJ2-7
CDR3aa: CASNDRFSYEQYF
CDR3nt: TGTGCCAGCAACGACAGATTCTCCTACGAGCAGTACTTC

v_gene: TRBV7-3
abundance: -
d_gene: TRBD1
len: 15
j_gene: TRBJ1-5
CDR3aa: CASSLDGDRGQPQHF
CDR3nt: TGTGCCAGCAGCTTGGACGGGGACAGGGGTCAGCCCCAGCATTTT

v_gene: TRBV6-4
abundance: -
d_gene: TRBD1
len: 16
j_gene: TRBJ2-7
CDR3aa: CASSDPWDSYSYEQYF
CDR3nt: TGTGCCAGCAGTGACCCTTGGGACAGCTACTCCTACGAGCAGTACTTC

v_gene: TRBV12-5
abundance: -
d_gene: TRBD2
len: 15
j_gene: TRBJ2-1
CDR3aa: CASSIAGGTYNEQFF
CDR3nt: TGTGCTAGCAGCATAGCGGGCGGGACCTACAATGAGCAGTTCTTC

v_gene: TRBV5-1
abundance: -
d_gene: TRBD1
len: 15
j_gene: TRBJ2-7
CDR3aa: CASRASGTDSYEQYF
CDR3nt: TGCGCCAGCCGTGCCTCCGGGACAGACTCCTACGAGCAGTACTTC

v_gene: TRBV6-1
abundance: -
d_gene: TRBD1
len: 15
j_gene: TRBJ1-6
CDR3aa: CASKKGQGPLSPLHF
CDR3nt: TGTGCCAGCAAGAAAGGACAGGGCCCGCTGTCACCCCTCCACTTT

v_gene: TRBV12-5
abundance: -
d_gene: -
len: 13
j_gene: TRBJ1-5
CDR3aa: CASGLVGDQPQHF
CDR3nt: TGTGCTAGTGGTTTGGTAGGAGACCAGCCCCAGCATTTT

v_gene: TRBV28
abundance: -
d_gene: TRBD1
len: 16
j_gene: TRBJ1-5
CDR3aa: CASSFTGVWGNQPQHF
CDR3nt: TGTGCCAGCAGTTTTACAGGGGTTTGGGGCAATCAGCCCCAGCATTTT

v_gene: TRBV25-1
abundance: -
d_gene: TRBD1
len: 18
j_gene: TRBJ1-4
CDR3aa: CASSEYYRGTVGHEKLFF
CDR3nt: TGTGCCAGCAGTGAATATTACAGGGGGACAGTCGGTCATGAAAAACTGTTTTTT

v_gene: TRBV10-1
abundance: -
d_gene: -
len: 17
j_gene: TRBJ1-3
CDR3aa: CASSGSGVGASGNTIYF
CDR3nt: TGCGCCAGCAGTGGGTCTGGGGTAGGGGCCTCTGGAAACACCATATATTTT

v_gene: TRBV2
abundance: -
d_gene: -
len: 11
j_gene: TRBJ1-1
CDR3aa: CATGVRTEAFF
CDR3nt: TGTGCCACAGGGGTGCGCACTGAAGCTTTCTTT

v_gene: TRBV14
abundance: -
d_gene: -
len: 14
j_gene: TRBJ2-5
CDR3aa: CASSPTGTPKTQYF
CDR3nt: TGTGCCAGCAGCCCTACCGGGACACCTAAGACCCAGTACTTC

v_gene: TRBV18
abundance: -
d_gene: TRBD1
len: 12
j_gene: TRBJ2-7
CDR3aa: CASSPGTDRSDF
CDR3nt: TGTGCCAGCTCACCGGGGACAGATCGATCGGACTTC

v_gene: TRBV15
abundance: -
d_gene: -
len: 15
j_gene: TRBJ2-3
CDR3aa: CATSRDPGVADTQYF
CDR3nt: TGTGCCACCAGCAGAGATCCTGGAGTTGCAGATACGCAGTATTTT

v_gene: TRBV19
abundance: -
d_gene: -
len: 17
j_gene: TRBJ2-7
CDR3aa: CASSIENPRITPYEQYF
CDR3nt: TGTGCCAGTAGTATAGAAAACCCGCGGATTACCCCCTACGAGCAGTACTTC

v_gene: TRBV9
abundance: -
d_gene: -
len: 14
j_gene: TRBJ2-7
CDR3aa: CASSAGSVSYEQYF
CDR3nt: TGTGCCAGCAGCGCAGGTAGCGTCTCCTACGAGCAGTACTTC

v_gene: TRBV4-1
abundance: -
d_gene: TRBD2
len: 15
j_gene: TRBJ2-3
CDR3aa: CASSQGGLLTDTQYF
CDR3nt: TGCGCCAGCAGCCAGGGGGGACTATTAACAGATACGCAGTATTTT

v_gene: TRBV9
abundance: -
d_gene: -
len: 15
j_gene: TRBJ2-7
CDR3aa: CASSISVGEFYEQYF
CDR3nt: TGTGCCAGCAGCATCTCGGTGGGAGAGTTCTACGAGCAGTACTTC